This TCR beta chain was recorded in a study of coeliac disease. Produced via immunoSEQ multiplex PCR; TCRdb's table is partial and in-frame only. The table includes fewer than 700 clones, around 70% detected once. The CDR3 consists of 16 residues. V dropped 2 bases and J dropped 1 base, with 15 bases sitting between them. Germline-derived CDR1 and CDR2 are GTSNPN and SVGIG (reference sequence). Turning to this clone: Its antigen is still unknown.

Broader study findings: TRB repertoires were largely private, with most amino acid sequences found in only one sample. Active celiac intraepithelial and lamina propria samples had lower TRB and TRG clonality than control samples.

V is TRBV30 and J is TRBJ1-5; a weak D match, TRBD1 (5 bases). This sequence originates from a woman between 25 and 40 years old with active celiac disease. The sample comprised intraepithelial lymphocytes from the gut. CDR3 coding DNA: TGTGCCTGGAGTCAGGGTGACATCATCAGCAATCAGCCCCAGCATTTT. Its protein is CAWSQGDIISNQPQHF. Together with reference TRBV30 and TRBJ1-5, the CDR3 gives the full variable domain: SQTIHQWPATLVQPVGSPLSLECTVEGTSNPNLYWYRQAAGRGLQLLFYSVGIGQISSEVPQNLSASRPQDRQFILSSKKLLLSDSGFYLCAWSQGDIISNQPQHFGDGTRLSIL.